One and the same sample provided the 10 T cell receptor beta chains below, sequenced in a study of blood T cell repertoires in COVID-19. The method was immunoSEQ multiplex PCR; TCRdb's version includes in-frame clones alone and lacks a portion of them. The sample shows about 150,000 clones, roughly 88% of them seen only once. The sequencing sample was made of peripheral blood. The receptors shown here come from a woman aged 60 to 75 with acute or convalescent COVID-19.

The rearrangement uses TRBV7-2 and TRBJ2-4, with D possibly TRBD2 on 6 matching bases. The CDR3 length is 16 residues. Germline assignment: CDR1 SGHTA and CDR2 FQGNSA. The germline V and J ends were trimmed by 1 base and 1 base, with 11 bases remaining between them. For the CDR3, the DNA is TGTGCCAGCAGCTTAGGATCTAGCGCCGCCAAAAACATTCAGTACTTC. Its translation is CASSLGSSAAKNIQYF.

V usage is TRBV5-1 and J usage is TRBJ2-1, with D tentatively TRBD2 (5 bases). Per germline, CDR1 SGHRS and CDR2 YFSETQ. The CDR3 contains 18 residues. Trimming removed 4 bases from V and 0 bases from J, with 20 bases in between. In nucleotides, the CDR3 is TGCGCCAGCAGCCGAGTCTTGACGGGAAAAAGCTCCTACAATGAGCAGTTCTTC. Its protein is CASSRVLTGKSSYNEQFF.

The rearrangement links TRBV10-1 to TRBJ2-3; 7 positions agree with TRBD2. This CDR3 comprises 14 residues. The ends lost 8 bases at V and 4 bases at J; junction bases unmatched: 9. Germline V gene sequence: CDR1 WNHNN, CDR2 SYGVQD (reference sequence). The CDR3 sequence: CASGRSGAADTQYF. DNA for the CDR3: TGCGCCAGCGGCCGCAGCGGGGCGGCAGATACGCAGTATTTT.

This clone was seen more than once but under ten times. The V call is TRBV4-1, the J call TRBJ1-5, with 9 bases fitting TRBD1. The J segment lost 5 bases and the V segment lost 2 bases, leaving 7 bases of the junction unmatched. CDR1 is MGHRA and CDR2 is YSYEKL in the germline V gene. CDR3 length: 16 residues. The CDR3: CASSQSGTGWDQPQHF. The CDR3 nucleotides are TGCGCCAGCAGCCAATCCGGGACAGGGTGGGATCAGCCCCAGCATTTT.

The J gene is TRBJ2-3, the V gene TRBV5-1; 7 bases align to TRBD2. Losses at the gene ends were 3 bases for V and 1 base for J; bases not matched to a gene: 5. This CDR3 spans 15 amino acids. Germline V CDR1 and CDR2: SGHRS, YFSETQ. The CDR3 here is CASSWLAGGTDTQYF. CDR3 sequence (DNA): TGCGCCAGCAGCTGGTTAGCGGGCGGCACAGATACGCAGTATTTT. Supplemented by reference TRBV5-1 and TRBJ2-3, the full variable domain reads KAGVTQTPRYLIKTRGQQVTLSCSPISGHRSVSWYQQTPGQGLQFLFEYFSETQRNKGNFPGRFSGRQFSNSRSEMNVSTLELGDSALYLCASSWLAGGTDTQYFGPGTRLTVL.

This rearrangement joins TRBV27 to TRBJ1-1; TRBD1 might be the D (5 bases). The CDR3 contains 14 residues. Germline values: CDR1 MNHEY, CDR2 SMNVEV (reference sequence). Trimming cost V 2 bases and J 4 bases, with 11 bases left between them. DNA for the CDR3: TGTGCCAGCAGTTTACAGGGCCTTGTCACTGAAGCTTTCTTT. Translation: CASSLQGLVTEAFF.

This clone appeared a single time. The rearrangement links TRBV7-2 to TRBJ2-5; 9 nucleotides line up with TRBD1. V shed 5 bases, J shed 2 bases, and the junction held 9 bases outside the gene matches. Germline V gene data show CDR1 as SGHTA and CDR2 as FQGNSA. This CDR3 has 16 amino acids. For the CDR3, the DNA is TGTGCCAGCAGCCAAACGACAGGGGGATGGCAAGAGACCCAGTACTTC. It specifies CASSQTTGGWQETQYF.

The genes are TRBV6-5 and TRBJ1-1; tentatively, D is TRBD1 (6 bases). The V and J ends lost 2 bases and 4 bases respectively, with 11 bases between them. The germline V gene encodes CDR1 MNHEY and CDR2 SVGAGI. The CDR3 is made up of 14 amino acids. CDR3 nucleotide sequence: TGTGCCAGCAGTTACCCGGGAGGGGGCACTGAAGCTTTCTTT. This sequence encodes CASSYPGGGTEAFF.

Notes on this clone: The identical CDR3 is also encoded by other nucleotide sequences in the sample. The chain employs TRBV7-2 and TRBJ1-1, with TRBD1 matching over 7 bases. The CDR3 runs 13 residues. Unmatched junction bases numbered 6, after V lost 7 bases and J lost 4 bases. Germline V lookup: CDR1 SGHTA, CDR2 FQGNSA. The CDR3 nucleotides read TGTGCCAGCACAAGACAGGGTGTCACTGAAGCTTTCTTT. It translates to CASTRQGVTEAFF. Based on the CDR3 plus reference TRBV7-2 and TRBJ1-1, the full variable domain is GAGVSQSPSNKVTEKGKDVELRCDPISGHTALYWYRQSLGQGLEFLIYFQGNSAPDKSGLPSDRFSAERTGGSVSTLTIQRTQQEDSAVYLCASTRQGVTEAFFGQGTRLTVV.

The DNA of the CDR3 is TGTGCCAGCACGGGGGGGGAGGTATATGGCTACACCTTC. Translation: CASTGGEVYGYTF. The chain employs TRBV2 and TRBJ1-2, with D possibly TRBD1 on 5 matching bases. CDR1 SNHLY and CDR2 FYNNEI come from the germline V gene. The CDR3 has 13 residues. Trimming removed 7 bases at V and 5 bases at J, with 14 bases between. The whole variable domain, remainder taken from reference TRBV2 and TRBJ1-2, is EPEVTQTPSHQVTQMGQEVILRCVPISNHLYFYWYRQILGQKVEFLVSFYNNEISEKSEIFDDQFSVERPDGSNFTLKIRSTKLEDSAMYFCASTGGEVYGYTFGSGTRLTVV.